The rows below give T cell receptor beta chains drawn from one sample of a study of T cell responses to AZD1222 COVID-19 vaccine. Some clones are missing from TCRdb's copy, which holds only in-frame ones; the method was immunoSEQ multiplex PCR. Here the sample spans approximately 150,000 clones, about nine tenths being singletons. Material: peripheral blood, obtained on day 0 of AZD1222 vaccination. These receptors came from an adult in good health. CDR3s include the opening cysteine and the closing phenylalanine or tryptophan. Each record gives: J gene, clone size, D gene, V gene, CDR3 DNA, CDR3 protein. The D gene is left open where the match is weak. Clone size is not always given. Where it is, it says once, few, many or a class for expanded clones.

>TRBJ2-3|NA|NA|TRBV9
TGTGCCAGCAGCGTAGTGGGGGACACAGATACGCAGTATTTT
CASSVVGDTDTQYF
>TRBJ2-5|NA|NA|TRBV3-1/TRBV3-2
TGTGCCAGCAGCTCCCTAAGGGACTCGCGCAAAGAGACCCAGTACTTC
CASSSLRDSRKETQYF
>TRBJ2-5|few|TRBD2|TRBV7-9
TGTGCCAGCAGCTTAGAAGTGAGCGGGGGTCCCCAAGAGACCCAGTACTTC
CASSLEVSGGPQETQYF
>TRBJ1-2|NA|TRBD1|TRBV5-4
TGTGCCAGCAGCACCGGGACAGGGGATGGCTACACCTTC
CASSTGTGDGYTF
>TRBJ1-2|NA|NA|TRBV5-6
TGTGCCAGCAGCCCGAGGTCCAGGGGCCCGAACTATGGCTACACCTTC
CASSPRSRGPNYGYTF
>TRBJ1-4|NA|NA|TRBV5-1
TGCGCCAGCAGGGTCAGTAAGCCTAATGAAAAACTGTTTTTT
CASRVSKPNEKLFF
>TRBJ2-5|NA|NA|TRBV4-3
TGCGCCAGCAGCCAGGGGATGAGGGACCAAGAGACCCAGTACTTC
CASSQGMRDQETQYF
>TRBJ2-1|NA|NA|TRBV7-9
TGTGCCAGCAGCTCCTCCGAGAGCTCCTACAATGAGCAGTTCTTC
CASSSSESSYNEQFF
>TRBJ2-7|NA|TRBD1|TRBV6-6
TGTGCCAGCAGCGCCCTCCGGACAGGGACGAGCGAGCAGTACTTC
CASSALRTGTSEQYF
>TRBJ1-2|NA|TRBD1|TRBV2
TGTGCCAGCACCGCCGGGGGACAGGGGAACTATGGCTACACCTTC
CASTAGGQGNYGYTF
>TRBJ1-5|NA|NA|TRBV24-1
TGTGCCACCTCACAGGGAGGCAATCAGCCCCAGCATTTT
CATSQGGNQPQHF
>TRBJ1-5|NA|NA|TRBV19
TGTGCCAGTAGTAGGAATAGCAATCAGCCCCAGCATTTT
CASSRNSNQPQHF
>TRBJ1-1|NA|NA|TRBV6-5
TGTGCCAGCAGTTATCAGGGCATGAACACTGAAGCTTTCTTT
CASSYQGMNTEAFF
>TRBJ2-3|few|NA|TRBV4-2
TGTGCCAGCAGCCTCCAACAGGGTAGCACAGATACGCAGTATTTT
CASSLQQGSTDTQYF
>TRBJ1-1|NA|NA|TRBV6-5
TGTGCCAGCAGTTACACACAGGACACTGAAGCTTTCTTT
CASSYTQDTEAFF
>TRBJ2-2|NA|NA|TRBV14
TGTGCCAGCAGCCAAGAACAGAGATACACCGGGGAGCTGTTTTTT
CASSQEQRYTGELFF
>TRBJ1-1|NA|NA|TRBV3-1/TRBV3-2
TGTGCCAGCAGCCGTTCCTGGGAGCGGCTAACTGAAGCTTTCTTT
CASSRSWERLTEAFF
>TRBJ2-7|NA|TRBD2|TRBV3-1/TRBV3-2
TGTGCCAGCAGCCTAACCACGGGGGGGCCTGAAGAGCAGTACTTC
CASSLTTGGPEEQYF
>TRBJ2-1|NA|NA|TRBV30
TGTGCCTGGAGTGCTACCGGTGGGGGTGAGCAGTTCTTC
CAWSATGGGEQFF
>TRBJ1-1|once|NA|TRBV12-3/TRBV12-4
TGTGCCAGCAGTTTGGCTACAGAAGCTTTCTTT
CASSLATEAFF
>TRBJ1-2|NA|NA|TRBV12-3/TRBV12-4
TGTGCCAGCTGGGACGGACGGGTCTATGGCTACACCTTC
CASWDGRVYGYTF
>TRBJ2-5|NA|NA|TRBV4-2
TGTGCCAGCAGCCAAGAACCGGCCAGGATACAAGAGACCCAGTACTTC
CASSQEPARIQETQYF
>TRBJ2-5|NA|TRBD2|TRBV11-3
TGTGCCAGCAGCTTAGGGGCTAGCGGGGGCCAAGAGACCCAGTACTTC
CASSLGASGGQETQYF
>TRBJ2-2|NA|TRBD1|TRBV5-4
TGTGCCAGCAGGGCACGGGACAGGACCCCTTTAAACACCGGGGAGCTGTTTTTT
CASRARDRTPLNTGELFF
>TRBJ1-1|NA|NA|TRBV18
TGTGCCAGCATTGCGGGTGTGAACACTGAAGCTTTCTTT
CASIAGVNTEAFF
>TRBJ2-5|NA|NA|TRBV19
TGTGCCAGTAGTATTTGGGGCAGCACCCAAGAGACCCAGTACTTC
CASSIWGSTQETQYF
>TRBJ2-3|once|TRBD1|TRBV9
TGTGCCAGCAGCGCAAGGACAGGGAGTAGGGATACGCAGTATTTT
CASSARTGSRDTQYF
>TRBJ2-2|NA|NA|TRBV5-4
TGTGCCAGCAGGTCGACAGGTTACACCGGGGAGCTGTTTTTT
CASRSTGYTGELFF
>TRBJ2-5|few|NA|TRBV21-1
TGTGCCAGCAGCGGTCGCAGGGTTCAGGAGACCCAGTACTTC
CASSGRRVQETQYF
>TRBJ2-7|NA|TRBD1|TRBV5-8
TGTGCCAGCAGCTTCACAGGGGGAGCACCCGAGCAGTACTTC
CASSFTGGAPEQYF
>TRBJ1-3|few|NA|TRBV5-1
TGCGCCAGCAGCTTGGGGGGAGACCACCTCTCTGGAAACACCATATATTTT
CASSLGGDHLSGNTIYF
>TRBJ1-5|NA|TRBD1|TRBV6-5
TGTGCCACAACAGGGGCGTCGAATCAGCCCCAGCATTTT
CATTGASNQPQHF
>TRBJ1-2|NA|NA|TRBV7-2
TGTGCCAGCAGCTTAGGGGCAGGGGTAGAGTATGGCTACACCTTC
CASSLGAGVEYGYTF
>TRBJ2-1|NA|NA|TRBV6-5
TGTGCCAGCCTAGGCCTCGAGCAGTTCTTC
CASLGLEQFF
>TRBJ1-2|NA|NA|TRBV21-1
TGTGCCAGCAGCAAATATGTGGGGCCGGGGGACTTCCACACCTTC
CASSKYVGPGDFHTF
>TRBJ2-1|NA|NA|TRBV9
TGTGCCAGCAGCGGAGATTACAATGAGCAGTTCTTC
CASSGDYNEQFF
>TRBJ2-7|NA|NA|TRBV7-2
TGTGCCAGCAGCTTAGGGGTGACCTACGAGCAGTACTTC
CASSLGVTYEQYF
>TRBJ1-2|NA|TRBD1|TRBV23-1
TGCGCCAGCAGTGGGGACCCCGGGACAGGGCGAAAGAATGGCTACACCTTC
CASSGDPGTGRKNGYTF
>TRBJ2-7|once|NA|TRBV4-1
TGCGCCAGCAGCCTAGACAAAGGCGTGGGTCTCTCCTACGAGCAGTACTTC
CASSLDKGVGLSYEQYF
>TRBJ2-5|NA|TRBD1|TRBV7-9
TGTGCCAGCCTGACAGGGGTATCAGAGACCCAGTACTTC
CASLTGVSETQYF
>TRBJ2-5|NA|TRBD2|TRBV5-4
TGTGCCAGCAGCCCGAATATCGTTAGCGGGGCGGGGGAGACCCAGTACTTC
CASSPNIVSGAGETQYF
>TRBJ1-2|NA|NA|TRBV30
TGTGCCTACCTGGGTACGGGCTACACCTTC
CAYLGTGYTF
>TRBJ1-1|NA|NA|TRBV6-5
TGTGCCAGCAGTTCGACGGTGAACACTGAAGCTTTCTTT
CASSSTVNTEAFF
>TRBJ1-4|once|NA|TRBV7-2
TGTGCCAGCAGCTTATCAGTATTAGAAGAAAAACTGTTTTTT
CASSLSVLEEKLFF